What follows are 8 T cell receptor beta chains derived from one specimen sequenced in a study of OX40 agonist ivuxolimab in advanced cancers. Only in-frame clones appear in the TCRdb table, and some are missing; sequencing was by immunoSEQ multiplex PCR. The sample holds about 79,000 clones, 90% seen once. Sequenced material: CD4+ or CD8+ T cells sorted from blood, taken in a trial of the OX40 agonist ivuxolimab. These receptors originate from an adult with an advanced solid tumor such as melanoma, head and neck, liver or kidney cancer.

This sequence joins TRBV19 and TRBJ2-3; the D gene is possibly TRBD1 (6 bases). Trimming cost V 9 bases and J 6 bases, with 10 bases left between them. The V gene's germline CDR1 is LNHDA and CDR2 SQIVND (reference sequence). The CDR3 spans 11 residues. The CDR3 DNA reads as TGTGCCAGCCGCCAGGGGGATACGCAGTATTTT. The encoded protein is CASRQGDTQYF.

V is TRBV4-2 and J is TRBJ1-1, with D maybe TRBD1 (5 bases). Trimming took off 5 bases at V and 4 bases at J, with 20 bases between the two ends. Germline CDR1 is LGHNA and CDR2 is YNFKEQ. The CDR3 runs to 16 residues. The CDR3 DNA is TGTGCCAGCAGCGCCAGTTCGGGGGTAGTTGGCACTGAAGCTTTCTTT. Protein: CASSASSGVVGTEAFF.

The CDR3 reads CASSPEGGRRNEKLFF. The CDR3 coding sequence is TGCGCCAGCAGCCCGGAAGGGGGGCGAAGAAATGAAAAACTGTTTTTT. The chain couples TRBV5-1 to TRBJ1-4; D might be TRBD1 (6 bases). Trimming stripped 4 bases from V and 5 bases from J, with 18 bases between. This CDR3 contains 16 residues. The V gene's germline CDR1 is SGHRS and CDR2 YFSETQ.

This clone was seen only once. The CDR3 here is CASSPGINYGYTF. DNA of the CDR3: TGTGCCAGCAGCCCCGGGATAAACTATGGCTACACCTTC. The chain combines TRBV5-6 with TRBJ1-2; D is uncertain. V dropped 4 bases and J dropped 2 bases, with 9 bases sitting between them. Germline lookup yields CDR1 SGHDT and CDR2 YYEEEE. There are 13 residues in the CDR3.

The chain has TRBV2 and TRBJ2-6; D gene unclear. CDR1 is SNHLY, CDR2 FYNNEI, per germline. The V end was cut by 7 bases, the J end by 0 bases, with 7 bases between. The CDR3 runs 14 residues. CDR3 in DNA: TGTGCCAGCAAGCAGAGCTCTGGGGCCAACGTCCTGACTTTC. It specifies CASKQSSGANVLTF. Combining the CDR3 with reference TRBV2 and TRBJ2-6 gives the whole variable domain EPEVTQTPSHQVTQMGQEVILRCVPISNHLYFYWYRQILGQKVEFLVSFYNNEISEKSEIFDDQFSVERPDGSNFTLKIRSTKLEDSAMYFCASKQSSGANVLTFGAGSRLTVL.

The V call is TRBV7-3, the J call TRBJ2-1; TRBD2 matches at 7 bases. The ends lost 2 bases at V and 7 bases at J; junction bases unmatched: 8. This CDR3 region has 15 residues. In germline, CDR1 is SGHTA, CDR2 FQGTGA. DNA for the CDR3: TGTGCCAGCAGCTTAGCTAGCGGTCGTAGGAATGAGCAGTTCTTC. Amino acids: CASSLASGRRNEQFF. The complete variable domain, with remaining parts taken from reference TRBV7-3 and TRBJ2-1, reads GAGVSQTPSNKVTEKGKYVELRCDPISGHTALYWYRQSLGQGPEFLIYFQGTGAADDSGLPNDRFFAVRPEGSVSTLKIQRTERGDSAVYLCASSLASGRRNEQFFGPGTRLTVL.

The rearrangement joins TRBV28 to TRBJ1-6, with D maybe TRBD1 (5 bases). Trimming took 6 bases from V and 7 from J, leaving 7 bases between them. Per germline, CDR1 MDHEN and CDR2 SYDVKM. CDR3 length: 12 amino acids. The CDR3 spells CASSTGNSPLHF. The CDR3 DNA reads as TGTGCCAGCAGCACAGGAAATTCACCCCTCCACTTT.

The chain employs TRBV5-1 and TRBJ2-5; TRBD1 or TRBD2 may be the D gene (5 bases each). The CDR3 is 14 amino acids. CDR1 and CDR2 (germline): SGHRS, YFSETQ. V lost 2 bases and J lost 3, with 11 bases in between. CDR3 coding DNA: TGCGCCAGCAGCTTCACCGGGACCAAAGAGACCCAGTACTTC. It is translated as CASSFTGTKETQYF.